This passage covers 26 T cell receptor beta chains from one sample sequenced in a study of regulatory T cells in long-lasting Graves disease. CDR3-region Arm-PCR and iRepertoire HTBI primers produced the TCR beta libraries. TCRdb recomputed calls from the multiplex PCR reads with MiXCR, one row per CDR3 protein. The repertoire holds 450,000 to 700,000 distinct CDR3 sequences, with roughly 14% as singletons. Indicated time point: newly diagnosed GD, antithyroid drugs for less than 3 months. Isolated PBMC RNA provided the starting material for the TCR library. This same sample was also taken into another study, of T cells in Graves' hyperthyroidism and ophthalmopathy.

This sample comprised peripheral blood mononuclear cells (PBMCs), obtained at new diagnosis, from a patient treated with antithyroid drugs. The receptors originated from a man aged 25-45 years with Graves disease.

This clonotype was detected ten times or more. The CDR3 bases are TGTGCCAGCAGTCCCGGGACAGGGCTTAAGAACACTGAAGCTTTCTTT. Translating it yields CASSPGTGLKNTEAFF. The V gene is TRBV28, the J gene TRBJ1-1; 9 bases are a match to TRBD1. Germline V CDR1 and CDR2: MDHEN, SYDVKM. After removal of 5 bases from V and 1 base from J, the junction contained 8 bases not matched to a gene. This CDR3 has 16 amino acids.

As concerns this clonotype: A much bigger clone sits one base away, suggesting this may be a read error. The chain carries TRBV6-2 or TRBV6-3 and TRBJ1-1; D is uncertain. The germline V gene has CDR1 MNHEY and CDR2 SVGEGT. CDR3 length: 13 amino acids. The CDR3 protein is CASSARVNTEALF. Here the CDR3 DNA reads TGTGCCAGCAGTGCTAGGGTGAACACTGAAGCTCTCTTT.

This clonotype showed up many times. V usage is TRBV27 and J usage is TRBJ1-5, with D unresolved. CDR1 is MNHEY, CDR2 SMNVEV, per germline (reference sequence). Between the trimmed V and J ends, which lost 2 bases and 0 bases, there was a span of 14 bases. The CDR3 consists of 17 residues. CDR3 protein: CASSLRSSVHSNQPQHF. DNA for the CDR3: TGTGCCAGCAGTTTAAGGTCCTCAGTCCATAGCAATCAGCCCCAGCATTTT.

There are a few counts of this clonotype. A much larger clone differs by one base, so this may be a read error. The CDR3 coding sequence is TGTGCCAGCAGGGGGTGGAACACTGAAGCTTTCTTT. It codes for CASRGWNTEAFF. The chain uses TRBV5-4 and TRBJ1-1; D not certain. From germline, CDR1 is SGHNT and CDR2 YYREEE (reference sequence). The CDR3 is made up of 12 amino acids. Between the trimmed V and J ends, which lost 5 bases and 1 base, there was a span of 6 bases.

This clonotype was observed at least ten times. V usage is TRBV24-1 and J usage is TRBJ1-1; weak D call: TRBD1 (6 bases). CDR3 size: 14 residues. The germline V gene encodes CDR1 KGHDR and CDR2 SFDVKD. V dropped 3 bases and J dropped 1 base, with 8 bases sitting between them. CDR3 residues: CATSDPDRNTEAFF. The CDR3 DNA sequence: TGTGCCACCAGTGATCCGGACAGGAACACTGAAGCTTTCTTT.

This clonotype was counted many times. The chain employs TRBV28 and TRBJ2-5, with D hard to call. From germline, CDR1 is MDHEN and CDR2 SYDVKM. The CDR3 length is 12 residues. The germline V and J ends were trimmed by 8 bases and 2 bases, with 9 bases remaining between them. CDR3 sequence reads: CASCVQQETQYF. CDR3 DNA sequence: TGTGCCAGCTGTGTACAGCAAGAGACCCAGTACTTC.

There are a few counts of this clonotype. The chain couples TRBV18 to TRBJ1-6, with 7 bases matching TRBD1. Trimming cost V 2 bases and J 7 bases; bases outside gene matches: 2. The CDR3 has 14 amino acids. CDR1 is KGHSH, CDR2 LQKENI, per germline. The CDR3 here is CASSPEGANSPLHF. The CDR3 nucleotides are TGTGCCAGCTCACCAGAGGGGGCGAATTCACCCCTCCACTTT.

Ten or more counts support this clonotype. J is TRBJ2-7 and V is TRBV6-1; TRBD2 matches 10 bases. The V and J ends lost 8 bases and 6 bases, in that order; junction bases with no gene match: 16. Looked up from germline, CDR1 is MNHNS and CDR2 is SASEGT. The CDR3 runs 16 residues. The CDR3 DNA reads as TGTGCCAGCTGGAGCCATTGGCTAGCGGGAGTCAGCGAGCAGTACTTC. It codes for CASWSHWLAGVSEQYF.

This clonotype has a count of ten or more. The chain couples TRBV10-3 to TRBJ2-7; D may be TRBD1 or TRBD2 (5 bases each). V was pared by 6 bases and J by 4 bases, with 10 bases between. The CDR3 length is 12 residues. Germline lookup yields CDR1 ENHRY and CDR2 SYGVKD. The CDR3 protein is CAISRDVYEQYF. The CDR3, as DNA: TGTGCCATCAGCCGGGACGTTTACGAGCAGTACTTC.

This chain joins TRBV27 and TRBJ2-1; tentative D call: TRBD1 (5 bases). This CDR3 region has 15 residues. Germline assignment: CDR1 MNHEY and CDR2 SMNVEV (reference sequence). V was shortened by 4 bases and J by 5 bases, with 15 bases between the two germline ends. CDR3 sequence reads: CASSWRQGHNNEQFF. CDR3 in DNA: TGTGCCAGCAGTTGGCGGCAGGGTCACAACAATGAGCAGTTCTTC.

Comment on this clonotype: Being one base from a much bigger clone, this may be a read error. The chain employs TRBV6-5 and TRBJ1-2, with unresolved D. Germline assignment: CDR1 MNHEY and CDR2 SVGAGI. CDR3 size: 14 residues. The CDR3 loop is CTSSYGSGGYGYTF. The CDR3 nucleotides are TGTACCAGCAGTTATGGGTCAGGTGGCTATGGCTACACCTTC.

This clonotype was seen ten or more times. CDR3 nucleotides: TGTGCCAGCAGGAGCGGGAGTAGCGAGCAGTACTTC. It encodes CASRSGSSEQYF. The chain uses TRBV2 and TRBJ2-7, with TRBD2 matching 8 bases. The CDR3 contains 12 residues. Losses at the gene ends were 6 bases for V and 6 bases for J; bases not matched to a gene: 4. CDR1 and CDR2 from the germline V gene are SNHLY and FYNNEI.

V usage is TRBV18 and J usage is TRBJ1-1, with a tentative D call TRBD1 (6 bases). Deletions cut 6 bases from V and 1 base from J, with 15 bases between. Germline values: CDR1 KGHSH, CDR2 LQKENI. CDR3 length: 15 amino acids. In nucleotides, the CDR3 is TGTGCCAGCTCGAGAGGAGGGGGGGGGAACACTGAAGCTTTCTTT. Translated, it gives CASSRGGGGNTEAFF.

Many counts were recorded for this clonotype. This CDR3 reads CASSETRNYGYTF. In DNA form, the CDR3 reads TGTGCCAGCAGTGAGACACGTAACTATGGCTACACCTTC. This chain uses TRBV2 with TRBJ1-2; D call uncertain. Trimming removed 3 bases from V and 1 base from J, with 6 bases in between. Germline V gene lookup returns CDR1 SNHLY and CDR2 FYNNEI. The CDR3 totals 13 residues.

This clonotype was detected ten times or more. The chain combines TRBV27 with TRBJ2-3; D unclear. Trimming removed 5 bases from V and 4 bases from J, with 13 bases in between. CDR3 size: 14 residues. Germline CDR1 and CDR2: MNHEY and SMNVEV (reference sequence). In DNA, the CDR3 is TGTGCCAGCAGTCCACGACTGATTCCAGATACGCAGTATTTT. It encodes CASSPRLIPDTQYF.

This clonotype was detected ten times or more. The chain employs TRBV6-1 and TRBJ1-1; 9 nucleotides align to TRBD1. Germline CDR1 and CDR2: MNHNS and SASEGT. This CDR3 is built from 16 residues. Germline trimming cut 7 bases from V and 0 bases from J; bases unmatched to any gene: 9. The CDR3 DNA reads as TGTGCCAGCATTGCGCCGGGACAGGGCATGAACACTGAAGCTTTCTTT. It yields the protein CASIAPGQGMNTEAFF.

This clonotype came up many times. For the CDR3, the DNA is TGTGCCAGCAGCTTGGAAGGGGGAGTCGATGAGCAGTACTTC. It yields the protein CASSLEGGVDEQYF. V is TRBV11-3 and J is TRBJ2-7, with D perhaps matching TRBD1 (6 bases). Trimming left V 3 bases short and J 7 bases short, with 16 bases between. CDR1 is SGHNT, CDR2 YENEEA, per germline. CDR3 length: 14 amino acids.

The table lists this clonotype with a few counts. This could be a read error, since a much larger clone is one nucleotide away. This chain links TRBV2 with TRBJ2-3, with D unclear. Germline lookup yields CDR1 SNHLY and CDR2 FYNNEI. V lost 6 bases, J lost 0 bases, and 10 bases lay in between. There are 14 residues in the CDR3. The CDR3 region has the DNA TGTGCCAGCAGGATCGGGTCTAGCACAGATACGCAGTATTTT. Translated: CASRIGSSTDTQYF.

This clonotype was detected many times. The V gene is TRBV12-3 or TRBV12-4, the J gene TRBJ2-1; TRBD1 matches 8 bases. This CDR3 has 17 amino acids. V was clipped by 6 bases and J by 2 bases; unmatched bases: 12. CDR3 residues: CASSIHTPGQAYNEQFF. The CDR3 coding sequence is TGTGCCAGCAGCATACATACCCCGGGACAGGCCTACAATGAGCAGTTCTTC.

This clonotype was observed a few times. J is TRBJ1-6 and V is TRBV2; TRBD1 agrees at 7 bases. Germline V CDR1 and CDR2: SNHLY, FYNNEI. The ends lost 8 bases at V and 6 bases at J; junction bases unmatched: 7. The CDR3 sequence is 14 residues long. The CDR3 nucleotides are TGTGCCAGCTGCCGGGACAGTCTTAATTCACCCCTCCACTTT. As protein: CASCRDSLNSPLHF.

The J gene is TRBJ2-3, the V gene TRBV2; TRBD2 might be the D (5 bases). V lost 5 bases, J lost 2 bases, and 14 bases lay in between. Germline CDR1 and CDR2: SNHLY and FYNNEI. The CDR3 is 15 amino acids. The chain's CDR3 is CASSFRDRPTDTQYF. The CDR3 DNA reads TGTGCCAGCAGTTTCCGGGATCGACCCACAGATACGCAGTATTTT.

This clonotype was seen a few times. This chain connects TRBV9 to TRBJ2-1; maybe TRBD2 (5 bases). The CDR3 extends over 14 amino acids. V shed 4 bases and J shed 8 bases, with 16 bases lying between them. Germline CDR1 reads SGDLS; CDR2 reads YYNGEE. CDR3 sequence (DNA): TGTGCCAGCAGCCCGGGGTCCCCTCGGCATGAGCAGTTCTTC. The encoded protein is CASSPGSPRHEQFF. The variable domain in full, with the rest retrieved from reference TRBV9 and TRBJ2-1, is DSGVTQTPKHLITATGQRVTLRCSPRSGDLSVYWYQQSLDQGLQFLIQYYNGEERAKGNILERFSAQQFPDLHSELNLSSLELGDSALYFCASSPGSPRHEQFFGPGTRLTVL.

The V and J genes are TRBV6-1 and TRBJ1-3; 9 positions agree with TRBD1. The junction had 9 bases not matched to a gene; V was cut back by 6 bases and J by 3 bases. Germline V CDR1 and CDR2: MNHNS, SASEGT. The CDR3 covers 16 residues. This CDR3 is CASSSGQGFFGNTIYF. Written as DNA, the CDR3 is TGTGCCAGCAGCTCGGGACAGGGTTTTTTTGGAAACACCATATATTTT.

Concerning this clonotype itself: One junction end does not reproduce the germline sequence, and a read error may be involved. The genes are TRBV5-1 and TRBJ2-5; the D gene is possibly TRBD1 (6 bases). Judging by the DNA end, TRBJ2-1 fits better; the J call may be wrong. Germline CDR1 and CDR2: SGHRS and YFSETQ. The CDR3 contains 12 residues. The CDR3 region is CASSLGQTSQFF. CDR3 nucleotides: TGTGCCAGCAGCCTCGGACAGACCTCCCAGTTCTTC.

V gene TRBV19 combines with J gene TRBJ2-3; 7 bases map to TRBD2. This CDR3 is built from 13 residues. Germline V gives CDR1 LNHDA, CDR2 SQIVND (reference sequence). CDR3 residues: CAPMAGVTDTQYF. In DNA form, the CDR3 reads TGTGCTCCTATGGCGGGAGTTACAGATACGCAGTATTTT.

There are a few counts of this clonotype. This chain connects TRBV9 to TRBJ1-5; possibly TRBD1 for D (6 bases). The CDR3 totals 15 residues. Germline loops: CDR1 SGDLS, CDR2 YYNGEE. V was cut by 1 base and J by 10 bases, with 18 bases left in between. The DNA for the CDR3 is TGTGCCAGCAGCGTAACAGGGAGGGATGGAGGACCCCAGCATTTT. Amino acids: CASSVTGRDGGPQHF.